This TCR beta chain is drawn from a study of cytomegalovirus exposure and HLA in healthy donors (dated by TCRdb to about 2017). About the investigation overall: The 666 repertoires of the first cohort and the 95 to 150 validation repertoires were produced on the same platform, according to a later analysis. The study aimed to test whether cataloging public T cell receptors could reveal signatures of past pathogen exposure. Besides the first cohort of approximately 670 subjects, a separate validation cohort made up of some 110 different subjects was used. The study combined high-throughput TCR immunosequencing, statistical association of individual TCRs with disease status, and machine learning to predict cytomegalovirus infection status.

The donors belonged to the validation cohort of over a hundred subjects, which was separate from the approximately 680-subject first cohort. A distance of 16 bases separates the germline ends of V and J, which lose 2 bases and 7 bases respectively. Including cysteine and phenylalanine, the CDR3 has 15 amino acids. The entry retains the CDR3 DNA only, 45 bases that are in frame from base 1. Based on the germline V gene (reference sequence), the CDR1 and CDR2 sequences are SGHKS and YYEKEE. What the study reported, not specific to this receptor: A few of the identified cytomegalovirus-associated TCR beta chains were confirmed in vitro to be specific for cytomegalovirus antigens. The study listed 150 to 200 TCR beta chains as associated with cytomegalovirus. Across donors, most TCR sequences were observed very rarely, whereas some public TCRs were present in many individuals. The classifier was reported to diagnose cytomegalovirus status with high specificity and sensitivity in both the original and validation cohorts. A later analysis found that TCRs clustered in the first cohort also tended to co-occur in the roughly 120 validation repertoires, with 94% of cluster scores above 0. It was suggested by the authors that the approach could potentially be generalized to other disease states and immunological phenotypes. All 120 or so repertoires were used to score co-occurrence in the validation cohort in a later analysis, because that analysis had no HLA typing for the cohort.

Concerning this clone itself: No cognate antigen has been identified for it. Per-base qualities were not stored, and no clone one base away is much larger.

Libraries came from the immunoSEQ multiplex PCR assay. The authors' analysis ran thus. A statistical classification framework was developed to diagnose cytomegalovirus status using the catalog of TCR beta chain sequences. The clones in this table, taken by TCRdb from immuneACCESS, are in-frame only. Not every clone is retained; where verified, under half of the shortfall comes from an unresolved V gene, and the cause of the rest is unknown. That table is the source of V, J and clone size, and D and trimming were worked out from the DNA. This sample holds 95,000 to 150,000 clones; around 94% were observed only once. The ten largest make up more than 0.9% of the sample.

The chain is assembled from TRBV5-5 and TRBJ1-5; perhaps TRBD1 is the D gene, with 5 bases matching. What was sequenced was PBMCs. The sequence derives from a young woman in good health and CMV-seronegative. At the DNA level, the sequence is TGTGCCAGCAGCTTTCGGCAGGGCCGCGAACAGCCCCAGCATTTT. Its coded protein is CASSFRQGREQPQHF.